A single sample gave rise to the 26 T cell receptor beta chains below, sequenced in a study of CD8 T cells in ankylosing spondylitis. Which antigens these TCRs recognize remains unknown. TCRdb itself ran the 5' RACE reads through MiXCR, one entry per CDR3 protein. The data hold about 330,000 distinct CDR3 sequences, with 6.5% to 10% observed a single time. Notes on the study in general: Seemingly characteristic of ankylosing spondylitis blood was a TCR beta motif consisting of under ten highly homologous variants.

The sequencing input was blood, either unsorted or a sorted T cell fraction (not recorded which). Receptors originate from a male donor with ankylosing spondylitis.

This clonotype was seen a handful of times. The rearrangement joins TRBV27 to TRBJ2-1, with 14 bases lining up with TRBD2. The CDR3 spans 17 residues. CDR1 is MNHEY and CDR2 is SMNVEV in the germline V gene (reference sequence). J was trimmed by 8 bases and V by 5 bases; bases with no gene match: 11. CDR3 nucleotides: TGTGCCAGCAGTGGCAGACTAGCGGGAGGGCCGGTCGATGAGCAGTTCTTC. It yields the protein CASSGRLAGGPVDEQFF.

This clonotype came up a few times. The chain joins TRBV5-1 to TRBJ1-4; 8 nucleotides agree with TRBD1. Trimming at V came to 3 bases and at J to 3 bases, leaving 1 base not matched to a gene. Germline loops: CDR1 SGHRS, CDR2 YFSETQ. CDR3 length: 14 residues. CDR3 sequence: CASSWGQANEKLFF. The CDR3, as DNA: TGCGCCAGCAGCTGGGGACAGGCTAATGAAAAACTGTTTTTT.

This clonotype was counted only a few times. J is TRBJ2-1 and V is TRBV10-3; tentatively, D is TRBD2 (5 bases). Germline-derived CDR1 and CDR2 are ENHRY and SYGVKD. Trimming pared 0 bases from V and 6 bases from J, leaving 18 bases between. The CDR3 spans 17 residues. CDR3 loop: CAISESAGMLGFNEQFF. The CDR3 DNA is TGTGCCATCAGTGAGTCGGCCGGGATGCTTGGTTTCAATGAGCAGTTCTTC.

This clonotype has only a few counts. The chain links TRBV7-9 to TRBJ2-1; 7 nucleotides line up with TRBD2. This CDR3 has 12 amino acids. Per germline, CDR1 SEHNR and CDR2 FQNEAQ (reference sequence). Trimming at V came to 4 bases and at J to 9 bases, leaving 3 bases not matched to a gene. CDR3 nucleotide sequence: TGTGCCAGCAGCTACAAGCGGGGTGAGCAGTTCTTC. Amino acids: CASSYKRGEQFF. Variable domain in full (rest from reference TRBV7-9 and TRBJ2-1): DTGVSQNPRHKITKRGQNVTFRCDPISEHNRLYWYRQTLGQGPEFLTYFQNEAQLEKSRLLSDRFSAERPKGSFSTLEIQRTEQGDSAMYLCASSYKRGEQFFGPGTRLTVL.

In this sample, this clonotype turned up a few times. The V call is TRBV7-9, the J call TRBJ1-1; TRBD1 agrees at 7 bases. J lost 1 base, V lost 7 bases, and 9 bases had no gene match. The CDR3 contains 15 residues. CDR1 SEHNR and CDR2 FQNEAQ come from the germline V gene (reference sequence). The CDR3 protein is CASKLPGQKNTEAFF. Here the CDR3 DNA reads TGTGCCAGCAAACTTCCGGGACAGAAGAACACTGAAGCTTTCTTT.

The gene calls are TRBV29-1 and TRBJ2-5; no firm D call. The CDR3 runs 11 residues. Trimming took off 4 bases at V and 6 bases at J, with 9 bases between the two ends. Germline V gene sequence: CDR1 SQVTM, CDR2 ANQGSEA. For the CDR3, the DNA is TGCAGCGTTGCCCCTGCGCAGACCCAGTACTTC. It translates to CSVAPAQTQYF.

At least ten counts were recorded for this clonotype. V and J are TRBV7-9 and TRBJ2-2; 7 bases agree with TRBD1. The CDR3 has 16 amino acids. Trimming at V came to 5 bases and at J to 0 bases, leaving 6 bases not matched to a gene. CDR1 is SEHNR and CDR2 is FQNEAQ in the germline V gene (reference sequence). In DNA form, the CDR3 reads TGTGCCAGCAGCCGACTCGGGACAGCGAACACCGGGGAGCTGTTTTTT. Translation gives CASSRLGTANTGELFF.

The sample holds a few counts of this clonotype. The V gene is TRBV24-1, the J gene TRBJ1-1; TRBD1 might be the D (5 bases). The germline V and J ends were trimmed by 0 bases and 5 bases, with 12 bases remaining between them. CDR3 length: 15 residues. Looked up from germline, CDR1 is KGHDR and CDR2 is SFDVKD. The CDR3: CATSDLNQGFTEAFF. In DNA form, the CDR3 reads TGTGCCACCAGTGATTTGAACCAGGGTTTTACTGAAGCTTTCTTT.

V is TRBV11-1 and J is TRBJ2-4, with a possible D match to TRBD2 (6 bases). Looked up from germline, CDR1 is SGHAT and CDR2 is FQDESV (reference sequence). Trimming removed 5 bases at V and 0 bases at J, with 20 bases between. The CDR3 covers 18 residues. This chain's CDR3 is CASSPSYGGALAKNIQYF. CDR3 nucleotide sequence: TGTGCCAGCAGCCCGTCATATGGAGGGGCATTAGCCAAAAACATTCAGTACTTC.

This clonotype was recorded at least ten times. The V gene is TRBV2, the J gene TRBJ2-7; 7 bases agree with TRBD1. The V and J ends lost 2 bases and 3 bases, in that order; junction bases with no gene match: 4. There are 14 residues in the CDR3. CDR1 and CDR2 from the germline V gene are SNHLY and FYNNEI. DNA for the CDR3: TGTGCCAGCAGTGAATTGGGGACAGACTACGAGCAGTACTTC. This gives the protein CASSELGTDYEQYF.

The V call is TRBV7-2, the J call TRBJ1-2; maybe TRBD1 (5 bases). The CDR3 totals 13 residues. V lost 6 bases and J lost 0, with 8 bases in between. CDR1 SGHTA and CDR2 FQGNSA come from the germline V gene. This chain's CDR3 is CASRPGPNYGYTF. CDR3 DNA sequence: TGTGCCAGCAGACCAGGGCCTAACTATGGCTACACCTTC.

In this sample, this clonotype turned up a few times. This chain uses TRBV9 with TRBJ2-2; D unclear. The CDR3 covers 16 residues. V lost 0 bases to trimming and J lost 2 bases, with 11 bases between them. Germline CDR1 is SGDLS and CDR2 is YYNGEE. The CDR3 sequence: CASSVDPGSNTGELFF. CDR3 DNA: TGTGCCAGCAGCGTAGACCCCGGTTCAAACACCGGGGAGCTGTTTTTT.

The chain couples TRBV7-8 to TRBJ2-7; D is undetermined. CDR1 and CDR2 (germline): SGHVS, FQNEAQ. The V and J ends lost 2 bases and 2 bases respectively, with 16 bases between them. This CDR3 has 16 residues. CDR3 sequence reads: CASSLSQTVLPYEQYF. CDR3 DNA sequence: TGTGCCAGCAGCTTATCTCAAACCGTCTTACCCTACGAGCAGTACTTC.

The rearrangement uses TRBV25-1 and TRBJ1-5, with 10 bases lining up with TRBD1. Trimming took 6 bases from V and 2 from J; bases not matched to a gene: 1. CDR1 is MGHDK, CDR2 SYGVNS, per germline. The CDR3 loop spans 14 amino acids. CDR3 loop: CASSGQGGNQPQHF. CDR3 nucleotides: TGTGCCAGCAGCGGACAGGGGGGCAATCAGCCCCAGCATTTT.

V usage is TRBV11-1 and J usage is TRBJ2-7, with 11 positions matching TRBD1. This CDR3 is 18 amino acids long. Trimming took 6 bases from V and 5 from J; bases not matched to a gene: 18. CDR1 is SGHAT, CDR2 FQDESV, per germline (reference sequence). The CDR3 loop reads CASSPDRGQWRSSNEQYF. CDR3 DNA: TGTGCCAGCAGTCCGGACAGGGGGCAGTGGCGGAGCTCAAACGAGCAGTACTTC.

The genes are TRBV7-2 and TRBJ2-5, with D possibly TRBD2 on 7 matching bases. The germline V gene encodes CDR1 SGHTA and CDR2 FQGNSA. V lost 7 bases and J lost 4, with 22 bases in between. The CDR3 covers 16 residues. CDR3 protein: CASIPGGRGGGETQYF. CDR3 nucleotides: TGTGCCAGCATCCCCGGGGGGCGGGGTGGGGGAGAGACCCAGTACTTC.

The table lists this clonotype with a few counts. This chain joins TRBV20-1 and TRBJ2-7; D may be TRBD1 (6 bases). This CDR3 region has 14 residues. Germline V gene lookup returns CDR1 DFQATT and CDR2 SNEGSKA (reference sequence). Trimming removed 3 bases at V and 2 bases at J, with 14 bases between. For the CDR3, the DNA is TGCAGTGCTAGCACCGGGACAACCACCTACGAGCAGTACTTC. Its translation: CSASTGTTTYEQYF.

This clonotype occurred many times. CDR3 sequence (DNA): TGCAGTGCTAGAGTAACGGGGGGCGGCGGTAGCAATCAGCCCCAGCATTTT. Its protein product is CSARVTGGGGSNQPQHF. This chain uses TRBV20-1 with TRBJ1-5, with D perhaps matching TRBD1 (6 bases). The V gene's germline CDR1 is DFQATT and CDR2 SNEGSKA (reference sequence). V dropped 1 base and J dropped 0 bases, with 16 bases sitting between them. There are 17 residues in the CDR3.

This clonotype was picked up a small number of times. The chain uses TRBV7-2 and TRBJ1-5; 7 bases match TRBD1. From germline, CDR1 is SGHTA and CDR2 FQGNSA. V shed 5 bases and J 2 bases; nucleotides not matched to a gene: 6. The CDR3 extends over 15 amino acids. The CDR3 DNA reads TGTGCCAGCAGCGGGCAGGGGGGAGGCAATCAGCCCCAGCATTTT. This codes for CASSGQGGGNQPQHF.

This clonotype came up many times. The chain carries TRBV29-1 and TRBJ2-1; 9 bases match TRBD2. The CDR3 runs to 15 residues. J gave up 2 bases and V 5 bases, and 7 bases lay outside the gene matches. Germline V gene data show CDR1 as SQVTM and CDR2 as ANQGSEA. The CDR3 DNA reads TGCAGCGTTAGACTAGCGGCCAACCCCTACAATGAGCAGTTCTTC. As protein: CSVRLAANPYNEQFF.

This clonotype was observed a handful of times. The rearrangement joins TRBV6-1 to TRBJ2-3; 7 bases map to TRBD2. V was pared by 6 bases and J by 4 bases, with 13 bases of the junction left unmatched. CDR1 and CDR2 from the germline V gene are MNHNS and SASEGT. The CDR3 consists of 16 residues. CDR3 protein: CASSTLMGRAADTQYF. The CDR3 bases are TGTGCCAGCAGCACTCTAATGGGGAGGGCCGCAGATACGCAGTATTTT.

This clonotype was detected only a few times. The chain joins TRBV6-2 or TRBV6-3 to TRBJ2-7, with D perhaps matching TRBD1 (6 bases). The germline CDR1 and CDR2 sequences are MNHEY and SVGEGT. The ends were cut back, 9 bases at V and 2 bases at J, with 11 bases in the middle. The CDR3 runs 12 residues. Written as DNA, the CDR3 is TGTGCCAGGCTGGCAGGGGCCTACGAGCAGTACTTC. It translates to CARLAGAYEQYF.

This chain uses TRBV29-1 with TRBJ2-1; D is unresolved. From germline, CDR1 is SQVTM and CDR2 ANQGSEA. CDR3 length equals 12 residues. The V and J ends lost 4 bases and 5 bases respectively, with 9 bases between them. CDR3 residues: CSVGDNHNEQFF. The DNA of the CDR3 is TGCAGCGTTGGAGACAACCACAATGAGCAGTTCTTC.

This rearrangement joins TRBV7-9 to TRBJ1-6; TRBD1 matches 8 bases. The CDR3 consists of 16 residues. J lost 5 bases, V lost 5 bases, and 8 bases had no gene match. Germline-derived CDR1 and CDR2 are SEHNR and FQNEAQ (reference sequence). The CDR3 reads CASSPTGQGHNSPLHF. The CDR3 DNA is TGTGCCAGCAGCCCCACCGGACAGGGCCATAATTCACCCCTCCACTTT.

V usage is TRBV27 and J usage is TRBJ2-7; TRBD2 aligns across 14 bases. The germline CDR1 and CDR2 sequences are MNHEY and SMNVEV (reference sequence). V was clipped by 0 bases and J by 4 bases; unmatched bases: 5. The CDR3 covers 17 residues. The DNA of the CDR3 is TGTGCCAGCAGTTTATCCGGACTAGCGGGGGGCTTATACGAGCAGTACTTC. Its translation is CASSLSGLAGGLYEQYF.

A few counts support this clonotype. The genes are TRBV20-1 and TRBJ2-3; D remains unclear. Germline V lookup: CDR1 DFQATT, CDR2 SNEGSKA (reference sequence). The CDR3 covers 13 residues. Trimming stripped 6 bases from V and 0 bases from J, with 10 bases between. The CDR3 loop reads CSALPGSTDTQYF. CDR3 coding DNA: TGCAGTGCCCTACCCGGTAGCACAGATACGCAGTATTTT.